The 13 T cell receptor beta chains below come from one sample, sequenced in a study of T cell responses to AZD1222 COVID-19 vaccine. Generated by immunoSEQ multiplex PCR, the TCRdb table keeps only in-frame clones and is missing some. The table lists 90,000 to 95,000 clones, 85% to 90% of them singletons, with roughly 10% in the top ten. Sequencing was performed on peripheral blood, taken on day 0 of AZD1222 vaccination. All receptors come from an adult in good health.

The genes are TRBV20-1 and TRBJ1-1, with unresolved D. The ends were cut back, 5 bases at V and 7 bases at J, with 11 bases in the middle. Germline CDR1 and CDR2: DFQATT and SNEGSKA (reference sequence). The CDR3 runs 11 residues. The CDR3 is CSAHRGGEAFF. The CDR3 nucleotides read TGCAGTGCTCATCGCGGAGGTGAAGCTTTCTTT.

The chain couples TRBV12-3 or TRBV12-4 to TRBJ1-2; D might be TRBD1 (6 bases). This CDR3 is built from 13 residues. V was pared by 3 bases and J by 4 bases, with 9 bases between. CDR3 in amino acids: CASSFGQSYGYTF. Written as DNA, the CDR3 is TGTGCCAGCAGTTTCGGACAGTCCTATGGCTACACCTTC.

The V gene is TRBV7-6, the J gene TRBJ1-1, with a possible D match to TRBD1 (6 bases). This CDR3 has 14 residues. V shed 5 bases and J shed 1 base, with 11 bases lying between them. The germline gives CDR1 SGHVS, CDR2 FNYEAQ. The DNA of the CDR3 is TGTGCCAGCAGCCTCAGGGGCCCGAACACTGAAGCTTTCTTT. Translating it yields CASSLRGPNTEAFF.

The V call is TRBV29-1, the J call TRBJ2-7; D might be TRBD1 (5 bases). The V gene's germline CDR1 is SQVTM and CDR2 ANQGSEA. The germline V and J ends were trimmed by 7 bases and 1 base, with 14 bases remaining between them. This CDR3 is built from 13 residues. The CDR3 loop is CSAGRGESYEQYF. CDR3 in DNA: TGCAGCGCTGGAAGGGGCGAATCCTACGAGCAGTACTTC.

The CDR3 is CASRKGAWTEAFF. In DNA form, the CDR3 reads TGTGCCAGCCGGAAGGGGGCATGGACTGAAGCTTTCTTT. This chain uses TRBV27 with TRBJ1-1, with 7 bases aligning to TRBD1. Germline V gene sequence: CDR1 MNHEY, CDR2 SMNVEV (reference sequence). Losses at the gene ends were 8 bases for V and 5 bases for J; bases not matched to a gene: 8. CDR3 length: 13 amino acids.

The chain links TRBV29-1 to TRBJ1-1; D is undetermined. The V and J ends lost 3 bases and 4 bases respectively, with 9 bases between them. In germline, CDR1 is SQVTM, CDR2 ANQGSEA. The CDR3 consists of 12 residues. CDR3 bases: TGCAGCGTTGAGAGCAGGCCCACTGAAGCTTTCTTT. Translating it yields CSVESRPTEAFF.

This clone was recorded once. The chain combines TRBV20-1 with TRBJ1-1; 8 positions agree with TRBD1. V shed 7 bases, J shed 7 bases, and the junction held 5 bases outside the gene matches. The CDR3 totals 11 residues. Germline values: CDR1 DFQATT, CDR2 SNEGSKA (reference sequence). CDR3 coding DNA: TGCAGTGTTGAGGACAGGGATGAAGCTTTCTTT. Amino acids: CSVEDRDEAFF.

The V and J genes are TRBV4-2 and TRBJ1-4; D is undetermined. The V end lost 1 base, the J end lost 8 bases, and 11 bases lay between the germline ends. This CDR3 has 14 amino acids. Germline V gene sequence: CDR1 LGHNA, CDR2 YNFKEQ. The CDR3 region has the DNA TGTGCCAGCAGCCAAGCCTTGAGGGAGGAAAAACTGTTTTTT. Its protein is CASSQALREEKLFF.

V gene TRBV7-9 combines with J gene TRBJ2-1; D is ambiguous. CDR1 is SEHNR, CDR2 FQNEAQ, per germline (reference sequence). The CDR3 covers 13 residues. V gave up 6 bases and J gave up 9 bases, with 15 bases separating them. The DNA for the CDR3 is TGTGCCAGCAGTCCCTACACATCGGGTGAGCAGTTCTTC. Protein product: CASSPYTSGEQFF.

CDR3 in amino acids: CASSFLPGQRNTEAFF. The CDR3, as DNA: TGTGCCAGCAGTTTTCTCCCGGGACAGAGGAACACTGAAGCTTTCTTT. The chain employs TRBV27 and TRBJ1-1, with TRBD1 matching over 7 bases. V lost 3 bases, J lost 1 base, and 8 bases stayed unmatched. There are 16 residues in the CDR3. Per the germline V gene, CDR1 is MNHEY and CDR2 is SMNVEV (reference sequence).

The chain uses TRBV7-9 and TRBJ1-2, with a tentative D call TRBD1 (5 bases). From germline, CDR1 is SEHNR and CDR2 FQNEAQ (reference sequence). Trimming removed 5 bases at V and 7 bases at J, with 11 bases between. The CDR3 is 12 amino acids. The CDR3 bases are TGTGCCAGCAGCGGAACAGGCTCTGGCTACACCTTC. This codes for CASSGTGSGYTF.

V is TRBV19 and J is TRBJ1-1; 7 bases line up with TRBD1. J gave up 5 bases and V 4 bases, and 10 bases lay outside the gene matches. This CDR3 contains 15 residues. Germline CDR1 reads LNHDA; CDR2 reads SQIVND (reference sequence). The CDR3, as DNA: TGTGCCAGTAGTACCGGACAGGCCCGATGGACTGAAGCTTTCTTT. Translating it yields CASSTGQARWTEAFF.

There are many counts of this clone. V usage is TRBV2 and J usage is TRBJ2-1; no clear D gene. The V gene lost 7 bases and the J gene lost 9 bases, with 10 bases spanning the gap. The CDR3 extends over 11 amino acids. The germline gives CDR1 SNHLY, CDR2 FYNNEI. The CDR3 nucleotides read TGTGCCAGCAACTCAGCGCCTGAGCAGTTCTTC. Amino acids: CASNSAPEQFF.